This entry lists 15 T cell receptor beta chains sequenced from one sample in a study of shared clonotypes between healthy human individuals. This table comes from immunoSEQ multiplex PCR, and its TCRdb copy is limited to in-frame clones, with some not included. The sample has about 2 million clones, 95% seen once; the top ten hold under 0.15%. The sequenced sample consisted of naive CD4+ T cells sorted from blood. Noted subset: CD45RA+ positively selected. Receptors were obtained from a man aged 18 to 30 in good health.

The V and J genes are TRBV6-1 and TRBJ1-2; 9 bases are shared with TRBD1. Germline loops: CDR1 MNHNS, CDR2 SASEGT. The CDR3 is 15 amino acids. The J segment lost 6 bases and the V segment lost 2 bases, leaving 7 bases of the junction unmatched. The CDR3 nucleotides are TGTGCCAGCAGTGAAACAGGGACAGGGTATAATGGCTACACCTTC. It is translated as CASSETGTGYNGYTF.

The rearrangement uses TRBV10-3 and TRBJ2-6; D may be TRBD1 (5 bases). CDR3 length: 13 residues. Germline CDR1 reads ENHRY; CDR2 reads SYGVKD. The V and J ends lost 3 bases and 12 bases respectively, with 12 bases between them. CDR3 residues: CAISDRGPTVLTF. The CDR3 DNA reads as TGTGCCATCAGTGATAGGGGTCCGACCGTCCTGACTTTC.

The chain links TRBV6-1 to TRBJ2-7; 8 bases agree with TRBD2. The CDR3 sequence is 16 residues long. CDR1 is MNHNS, CDR2 SASEGT, per germline. Germline trimming cut 2 bases from V and 0 bases from J; bases unmatched to any gene: 6. The CDR3 is CASSERGGGPSYEQYF. In nucleotides, the CDR3 is TGTGCCAGCAGTGAAAGGGGCGGGGGGCCCTCCTACGAGCAGTACTTC.

About this clone itself: The same CDR3 is also encoded by other DNA sequences in this sample. The V gene is TRBV2, the J gene TRBJ2-3; no definite D call. Trimming pared 6 bases from V and 0 bases from J, leaving 13 bases between. The CDR3 consists of 15 residues. Per the germline V gene, CDR1 is SNHLY and CDR2 is FYNNEI. CDR3 nucleotide sequence: TGTGCCAGCAGCGGTGTCGGAACTAGCACAGATACGCAGTATTTT. This translates into CASSGVGTSTDTQYF.

This clone occurred once. The chain has TRBV5-6 and TRBJ2-5; 10 bases are a match to TRBD2. The length of the CDR3 is 15 residues. Looked up from germline, CDR1 is SGHDT and CDR2 is YYEEEE. The junction had 7 bases not matched to a gene; V was cut back by 3 bases and J by 5 bases. The CDR3 DNA is TGTGCCAGCAGCTGGGGTCTAGCGGGAGTGGAGACCCAGTACTTC. It encodes CASSWGLAGVETQYF. The full variable domain, completed using reference TRBV5-6 and TRBJ2-5, is DAGVTQSPTHLIKTRGQQVTLRCSPKSGHDTVSWYQQALGQGPQFIFQYYEEEERQRGNFPDRFSGHQFPNYSSELNVNALLLGDSALYLCASSWGLAGVETQYFGPGTRLLVL.

This clone was seen once. The chain couples TRBV4-2 to TRBJ1-4; D is possibly TRBD1 (5 bases). The V and J ends lost 3 bases and 0 bases respectively, with 14 bases between them. CDR1 LGHNA and CDR2 YNFKEQ come from the germline V gene. The CDR3 sequence is 17 residues long. The CDR3 region has the DNA TGTGCCAGCAGCCAGGGACCCAGAGGGGCAACTAATGAAAAACTGTTTTTT. Translating it yields CASSQGPRGATNEKLFF.

The chain links TRBV11-2 to TRBJ2-7; 8 nucleotides align to TRBD2. This CDR3 has 15 residues. The germline gives CDR1 SGHAT, CDR2 FQNNGV. The J segment lost 0 bases and the V segment lost 5 bases, leaving 6 bases of the junction unmatched. The CDR3 DNA is TGTGCCAGCAGCGTGACTAGCGTTGCCTCCTACGAGCAGTACTTC. Protein sequence: CASSVTSVASYEQYF.

V usage is TRBV25-1 and J usage is TRBJ2-7; 9 bases map to TRBD1. The CDR3 totals 13 residues. The V and J ends lost 7 bases and 6 bases, in that order; junction bases with no gene match: 7. CDR1 MGHDK and CDR2 SYGVNS come from the germline V gene. This CDR3 is CASTPGTGSEQYF. Here the CDR3 DNA reads TGTGCCAGCACCCCCGGGACAGGGAGCGAGCAGTACTTC.

The chain combines TRBV28 with TRBJ1-3; D may be TRBD1 (6 bases). This CDR3 has 15 residues. The ends were cut back, 4 bases at V and 1 base at J, with 11 bases in the middle. Germline V gene lookup returns CDR1 MDHEN and CDR2 SYDVKM. Here the CDR3 reads CASSSPQGSGNTIYF. The CDR3 DNA sequence: TGTGCCAGCAGTTCCCCACAGGGTTCTGGAAACACCATATATTTT.

J is TRBJ2-2 and V is TRBV4-3; 7 bases fit TRBD2. The trim removed 4 bases at V and 4 bases at J, leaving 15 bases unmatched. Germline CDR1 is LGHNA and CDR2 is YSLEER. CDR3 length: 18 residues. The DNA for the CDR3 is TGCGCCAGCAGCCGCTCATCTATCGGGCTAGCGGCCACCGGGGAGCTGTTTTTT. It translates to CASSRSSIGLAATGELFF.

This chain uses TRBV11-2 with TRBJ1-6; TRBD1 matches at 7 bases. CDR3 length equals 13 residues. V dropped 9 bases and J dropped 8; count of bases not matched to a gene: 7. Per the germline V gene, CDR1 is SGHAT and CDR2 is FQNNGV. This CDR3 reads CASGTDVYSPLHF. CDR3 nucleotides: TGTGCCAGTGGGACAGACGTGTATTCACCCCTCCACTTT.

This chain joins TRBV6-5 and TRBJ1-4; D gene ambiguous. Trimming removed 4 bases at V and 5 bases at J, with 8 bases between. The CDR3 is made up of 13 amino acids. Germline V gene lookup returns CDR1 MNHEY and CDR2 SVGAGI. In DNA form, the CDR3 reads TGTGCCAGCAGTTGGGGTAACAATGAAAAACTGTTTTTT. Protein sequence: CASSWGNNEKLFF.

The gene calls are TRBV28 and TRBJ1-5; D remains ambiguous. Germline loops: CDR1 MDHEN, CDR2 SYDVKM. Trimming took 2 bases from V and 4 from J, leaving 12 bases between them. The CDR3 contains 15 residues. CDR3 coding DNA: TGTGCCAGCAGTTTAAGCAGCGGTATGAATCAGCCCCAGCATTTT. The encoded protein is CASSLSSGMNQPQHF.

The chain's CDR3 is CASSPTGLAGGNEQFF. CDR3 coding DNA: TGTGCCAGCAGCCCGACGGGACTAGCGGGAGGAAATGAGCAGTTCTTC. The J gene is TRBJ2-1, the V gene TRBV5-6; the match to TRBD2 covers 15 bases. CDR3 length: 16 amino acids. Germline CDR1 is SGHDT and CDR2 is YYEEEE. V shed 4 bases and J 7 bases; nucleotides not matched to a gene: 6.

The chain recombines TRBV5-4 with TRBJ2-2; maybe TRBD1 (5 bases). This CDR3 comprises 16 residues. Germline CDR1 and CDR2: SGHNT and YYREEE (reference sequence). Trimming took 2 bases from V and 1 from J, leaving 12 bases between them. The CDR3 coding sequence is TGTGCCAGCAGCTTATCTTCACAGGTGAACACCGGGGAGCTGTTTTTT. Protein product: CASSLSSQVNTGELFF.